This T cell receptor beta chain emerged from a study of blood T cell repertoires in COVID-19. At the level of the study: The samples span acute and convalescent COVID-19 from the United States, Italy and Spain. In each case, the material was cDNA or gDNA derived from T cells, B-cell-depleted T cells, or PBMCs.

Some clones are missing from TCRdb's copy, which holds only in-frame ones; the method was immunoSEQ multiplex PCR. The profile covers about 240,000 clones, with about 79% appearing a single time and approximately 9.4% taken by the ten largest. V lost 6 bases to trimming and J lost 2 bases; unmatched junction nucleotides: 16. The V gene's germline CDR1 is SEHNR and CDR2 FQNEAQ (reference sequence). This CDR3 contains 18 residues. This clonotype originated in a woman at least 80 years old with acute or convalescent COVID-19. Sequencing used peripheral blood. The chain combines TRBV7-9 with TRBJ1-3; TRBD1 agrees at 7 bases. The CDR3 coding sequence is TGTGCCAGCAGTCCATCCCGAGGGGGCCCCTCCGCTGGAAACACCATATATTTT. It translates to CASSPSRGGPSAGNTIYF.